This T cell receptor (beta chain) was profiled in a study of long-term antiretroviral therapy in people with HIV. The CDR3 covers 13 residues. V lost 3 bases, J lost 6 bases, and 2 bases stayed unmatched. CDR1 and CDR2 (germline): MDHEN, SYDVKM. The study, taken as a whole, reports: Drawn between about 2004 and 2018, the blood was possibly obtained under older ART regimens. When set beside controls, HIV repertoires had CDR3 length ranges that were narrower. The data indicate that diversity increased after ART but remained below transplant donor controls.

A minimum of one pre-ART and two post-ART PBMC samples existed for each donor. Version v3.0 of the immunoSEQ assay was performed at survey level. Assay used: immunoSEQ multiplex PCR; TCRdb lists only in-frame clones, some missing. The data contain about 39,000 clones, about 88% of them singletons. To note about this clone: The antigen is unknown.

The chain carries TRBV28 and TRBJ2-1; the match to TRBD2 covers 7 bases. The material was unsorted PBMCs, obtained just before starting antiretroviral therapy. The receptor's source is a woman between 18 and 30 years old with HIV. CDR3 nucleotides: TGTGCCAGCAGTTTGGGGAGGGCCAATGAGCAGTTCTTC. Encoded protein: CASSLGRANEQFF.